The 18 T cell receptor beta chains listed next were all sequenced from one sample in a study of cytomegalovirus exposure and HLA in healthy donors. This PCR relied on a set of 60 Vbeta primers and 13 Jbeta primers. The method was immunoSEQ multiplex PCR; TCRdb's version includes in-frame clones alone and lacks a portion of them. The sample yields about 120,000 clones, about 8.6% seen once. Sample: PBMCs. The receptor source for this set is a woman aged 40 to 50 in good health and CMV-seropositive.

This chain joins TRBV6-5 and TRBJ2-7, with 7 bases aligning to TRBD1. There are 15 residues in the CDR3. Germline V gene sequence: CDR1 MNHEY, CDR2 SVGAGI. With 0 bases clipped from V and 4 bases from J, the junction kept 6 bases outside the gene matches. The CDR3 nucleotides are TGTGCCAGCAGTTACTCAGAAGGGGGCTTATACGAGCAGTACTTC. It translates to CASSYSEGGLYEQYF.

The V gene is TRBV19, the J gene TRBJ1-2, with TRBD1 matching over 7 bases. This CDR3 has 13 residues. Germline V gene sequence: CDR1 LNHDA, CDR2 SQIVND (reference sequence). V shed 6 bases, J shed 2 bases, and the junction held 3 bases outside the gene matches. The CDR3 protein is CASSTGANYGYTF. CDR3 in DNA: TGTGCCAGTAGCACAGGGGCGAACTATGGCTACACCTTC.

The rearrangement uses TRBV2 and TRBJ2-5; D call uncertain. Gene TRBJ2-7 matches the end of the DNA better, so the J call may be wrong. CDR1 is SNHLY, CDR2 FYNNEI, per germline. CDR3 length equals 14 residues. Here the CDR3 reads CASSDSQITYEQYF. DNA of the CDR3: TGTGCCAGCAGTGACTCACAGATTACCTACGAGCAGTACTTC.

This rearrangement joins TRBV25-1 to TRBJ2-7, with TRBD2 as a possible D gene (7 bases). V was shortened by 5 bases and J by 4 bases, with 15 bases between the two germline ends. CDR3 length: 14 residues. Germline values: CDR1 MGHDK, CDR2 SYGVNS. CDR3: CASSLGAGAYEQYF. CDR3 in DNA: TGTGCCAGCAGTCTTGGGGCGGGGGCATACGAGCAGTACTTC.

This CDR3 is CASSRTTGGNEQFF. The CDR3 DNA reads TGTGCCAGCAGCCGCACAACAGGGGGCAATGAGCAGTTCTTC. The J gene is TRBJ2-1, the V gene TRBV7-2, with 8 bases that match TRBD1. The CDR3 runs 14 residues. Germline CDR1 and CDR2: SGHTA and FQGNSA. J lost 6 bases, V lost 5 bases, and 6 bases had no gene match.

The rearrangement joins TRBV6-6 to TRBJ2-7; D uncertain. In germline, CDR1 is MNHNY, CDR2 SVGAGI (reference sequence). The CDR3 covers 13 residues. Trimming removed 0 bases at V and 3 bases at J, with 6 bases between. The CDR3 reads CASSYSSLYEQYF. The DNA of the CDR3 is TGTGCCAGCAGTTACTCGTCACTCTACGAGCAGTACTTC.

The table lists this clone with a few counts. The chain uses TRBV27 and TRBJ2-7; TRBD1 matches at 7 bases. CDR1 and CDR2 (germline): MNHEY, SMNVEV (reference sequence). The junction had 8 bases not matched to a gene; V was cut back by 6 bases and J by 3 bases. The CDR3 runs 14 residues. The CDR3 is CASSVLAGGYEQYF. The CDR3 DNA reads TGTGCCAGCAGCGTCCTGGCAGGGGGCTACGAGCAGTACTTC.

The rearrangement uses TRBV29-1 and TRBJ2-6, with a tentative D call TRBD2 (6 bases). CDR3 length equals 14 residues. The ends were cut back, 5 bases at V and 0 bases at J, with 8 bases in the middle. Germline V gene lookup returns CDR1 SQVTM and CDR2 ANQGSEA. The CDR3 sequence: CSVTGDSGANVLTF. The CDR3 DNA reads TGCAGCGTTACGGGGGACTCTGGGGCCAACGTCCTGACTTTC.

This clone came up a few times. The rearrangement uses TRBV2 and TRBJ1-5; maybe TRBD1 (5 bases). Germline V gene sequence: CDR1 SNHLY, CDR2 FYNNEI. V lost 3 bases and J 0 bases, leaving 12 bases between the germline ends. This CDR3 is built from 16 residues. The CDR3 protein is CASSDGGGYSNQPQHF. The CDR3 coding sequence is TGTGCCAGCAGTGATGGGGGGGGATATAGCAATCAGCCCCAGCATTTT.

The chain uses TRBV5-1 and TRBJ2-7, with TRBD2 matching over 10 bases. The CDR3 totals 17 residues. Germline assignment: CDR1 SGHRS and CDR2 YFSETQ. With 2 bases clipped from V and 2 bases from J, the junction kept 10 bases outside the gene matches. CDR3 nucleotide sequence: TGCGCCAGCAGCTTCGATACCCGGACTAGCGGTCCCTACGAGCAGTACTTC. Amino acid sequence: CASSFDTRTSGPYEQYF.

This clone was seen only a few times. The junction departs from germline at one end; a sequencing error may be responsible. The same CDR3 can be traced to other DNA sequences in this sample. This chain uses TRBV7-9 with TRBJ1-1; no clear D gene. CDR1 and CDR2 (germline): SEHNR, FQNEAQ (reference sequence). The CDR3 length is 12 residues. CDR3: CASIPLAYEAFF. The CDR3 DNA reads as TGTGCAAGCATCCCCTTGGCTTATGAAGCTTTCTTT.

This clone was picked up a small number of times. CDR3 in DNA: TGTGCCAGCTCCGGAGGAGGGAGGGCCACCGGGGAGCTGTTTTTT. Translation gives CASSGGGRATGELFF. The J gene is TRBJ2-2, the V gene TRBV18, with 7 bases lining up with TRBD2. Per the germline V gene, CDR1 is KGHSH and CDR2 is LQKENI. The CDR3 length is 15 residues. V trimming: 6 bases; J trimming: 4 bases; junction bases outside the gene matches: 8.

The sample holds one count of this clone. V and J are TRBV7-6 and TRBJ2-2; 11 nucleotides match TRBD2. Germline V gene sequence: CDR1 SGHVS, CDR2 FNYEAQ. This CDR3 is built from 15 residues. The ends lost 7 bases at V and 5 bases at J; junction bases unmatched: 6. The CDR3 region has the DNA TGTGCCAGCACCCAACTAGCGGGGGAAACCGGGGAGCTGTTTTTT. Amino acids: CASTQLAGETGELFF.

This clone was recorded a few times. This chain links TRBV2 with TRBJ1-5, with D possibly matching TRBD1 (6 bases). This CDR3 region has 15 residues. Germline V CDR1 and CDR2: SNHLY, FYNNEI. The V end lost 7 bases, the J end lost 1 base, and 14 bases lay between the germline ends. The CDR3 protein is CASNRARHSNQPQHF. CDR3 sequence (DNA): TGTGCCAGCAACAGGGCCAGGCACAGCAATCAGCCCCAGCATTTT.

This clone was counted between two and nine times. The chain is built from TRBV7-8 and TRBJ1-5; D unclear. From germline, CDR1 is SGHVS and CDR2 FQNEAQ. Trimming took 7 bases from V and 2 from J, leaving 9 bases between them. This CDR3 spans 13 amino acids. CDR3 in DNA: TGTGCCAGCACCTGGGGAGGCAATCAGCCCCAGCATTTT. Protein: CASTWGGNQPQHF.

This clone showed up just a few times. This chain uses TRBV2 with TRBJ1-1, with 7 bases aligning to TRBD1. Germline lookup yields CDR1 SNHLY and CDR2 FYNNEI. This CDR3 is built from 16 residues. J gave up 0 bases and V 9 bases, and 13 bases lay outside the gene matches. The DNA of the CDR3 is TGTGCCAGTAAACCTGACAGGGTGGTGGTGAACACTGAAGCTTTCTTT. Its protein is CASKPDRVVVNTEAFF.

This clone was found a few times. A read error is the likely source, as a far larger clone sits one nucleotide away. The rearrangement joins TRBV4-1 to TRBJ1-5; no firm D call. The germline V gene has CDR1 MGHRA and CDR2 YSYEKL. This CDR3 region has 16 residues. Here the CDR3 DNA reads TGCGCCAGCAGCCTAACTGCGACGGCGGTTGATCAGCCCCAGAATTTT. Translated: CASSLTATAVDQPQNF.

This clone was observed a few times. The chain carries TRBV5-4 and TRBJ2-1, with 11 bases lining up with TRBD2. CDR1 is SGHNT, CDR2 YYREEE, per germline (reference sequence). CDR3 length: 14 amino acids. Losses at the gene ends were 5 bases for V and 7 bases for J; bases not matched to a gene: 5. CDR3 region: CASRGSGGANEQFF. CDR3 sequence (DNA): TGTGCCAGCAGGGGTAGCGGGGGGGCTAATGAGCAGTTCTTC. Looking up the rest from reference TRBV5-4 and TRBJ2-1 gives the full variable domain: ETGVTQSPTHLIKTRGQQVTLRCSSQSGHNTVSWYQQALGQGPQFIFQYYREEENGRGNFPPRFSGLQFPNYSSELNVNALELDDSALYLCASRGSGGANEQFFGPGTRLTVL.